A selection of T cell receptor beta chains follows, all from one sample in a study of blood T cell repertoires in COVID-19. The protocol was immunoSEQ multiplex PCR, while the TCRdb copy is restricted to in-frame clones and leaves out a portion. Here the sample spans 180,000 or so clones, about 77% being singletons. The specimen sequenced was peripheral blood. These receptors came from an elderly woman with active or convalescent COVID-19. Both conserved end residues are part of each CDR3. A D gene is named only where the DNA matches it firmly. Clone size appears in some rows only: once, few, many, or a class for an expanded clone.

D gene	V gene	clone size	J gene	CDR3 protein	CDR3 DNA
TRBD2	TRBV10-3	-	TRBJ2-7	CATGTSGGIAYEQYF	TGTGCCACCGGGACTAGCGGGGGGATCGCCTACGAGCAGTACTTC
-	TRBV28	-	TRBJ2-5	CASRRPGLRQETQYF	TGTGCCAGCAGGAGACCTGGGCTGAGACAAGAGACCCAGTACTTC
-	TRBV4-2	few	TRBJ2-5	CASSQDLGGRETQYF	TGTGCCAGCAGCCAAGATCTGGGGGGGCGGGAGACCCAGTACTTC
TRBD2	TRBV6-5	few	TRBJ2-3	CASSNSGGLDTQYF	TGTGCCAGCAGTAATAGCGGGGGGCTGGATACGCAGTATTTT
TRBD1	TRBV28	few	TRBJ2-5	CASSWGQQETQYF	TGTGCCAGCAGTTGGGGACAGCAAGAGACCCAGTACTTC
TRBD1	TRBV10-3	-	TRBJ1-6	CAITPGGLSSPLHF	TGTGCCATCACCCCAGGGGGTCTCAGTTCACCCCTCCACTTT
-	TRBV6-4	-	TRBJ2-1	CASSGGPGYNEQFF	TGTGCCAGCAGTGGGGGGCCGGGGTACAATGAGCAGTTCTTC
TRBD1	TRBV5-1	-	TRBJ1-6	CASSEGTVDNSPLHF	TGCGCCAGCAGCGAGGGGACAGTGGATAATTCACCCCTCCACTTT
-	TRBV10-3	-	TRBJ1-5	CAISQANNQPQHF	TGTGCCATCAGTCAGGCGAACAATCAGCCCCAGCATTTT
TRBD1	TRBV5-1	-	TRBJ1-1	CASSSTGGTEAFF	TGCGCCAGCAGCTCAACAGGGGGAACTGAAGCTTTCTTT
-	TRBV21-1	-	TRBJ1-4	CASSAKTGATNEKLFF	TGTGCCAGCAGCGCCAAAACAGGGGCAACTAATGAAAAACTGTTTTTT
-	TRBV5-4	many	TRBJ1-3	CASSSGTPNTIYF	TGTGCCAGCAGCTCCGGGACTCCAAACACCATATATTTT
-	TRBV4-3	few	TRBJ1-5	CASSQDQNSNQPQHF	TGCGCCAGCAGCCAAGATCAAAATAGCAATCAGCCCCAGCATTTT
-	TRBV6-5	-	TRBJ2-7	CASRTRSGEQYF	TGTGCCAGCAGGACTCGTAGTGGAGAGCAGTACTTC
TRBD2	TRBV5-1	few	TRBJ2-3	CASSLGLAGVATDTQYF	TGCGCCAGCAGCTTGGGTCTAGCGGGGGTTGCCACAGATACGCAGTATTTT
-	TRBV7-7	once	TRBJ2-6	CATRVAGANVLTF	TGTGCCACCCGGGTTGCCGGGGCCAACGTCCTGACTTTC
TRBD2	TRBV6-5	-	TRBJ2-5	CASSYTSGGQETQYF	TGTGCCAGCAGCTATACTAGCGGGGGTCAAGAGACCCAGTACTTC
-	TRBV5-1	-	TRBJ1-1	CASSLEWWSVSEAFF	TGCGCCAGCAGCTTGGAGTGGTGGTCGGTGTCTGAAGCTTTCTTT
-	TRBV30	-	TRBJ2-5	CAWSPTRRETQYF	TGTGCCTGGAGTCCGACTAGAAGGGAGACCCAGTACTTC
-	TRBV5-1	-	TRBJ2-2	CASSPNPITNTGELFF	TGCGCCAGCAGCCCGAACCCCATAACAAACACCGGGGAGCTGTTTTTT
-	TRBV5-8	-	TRBJ1-2	CASSLAGSYRGYTF	TGTGCCAGCAGCTTGGCGGGGTCCTATCGGGGCTACACCTTC
-	TRBV5-6	few	TRBJ1-1	CASRFGGGTEAFF	TGTGCCAGCAGATTTGGCGGAGGCACTGAAGCTTTCTTT
-	TRBV6-2/TRBV6-3	-	TRBJ1-4	CASSSSGLAEKLFF	TGTGCCAGCAGTTCGTCAGGGTTGGCTGAAAAACTGTTTTTT
-	TRBV7-2	-	TRBJ1-1	CASSLVRGRGNTEAFF	TGTGCCAGCAGCTTAGTGCGGGGGCGGGGGAACACTGAAGCTTTCTTT
-	TRBV2	-	TRBJ1-6	CASSEYSNNSPLHF	TGTGCCAGCAGTGAGTACAGTAACAATTCACCCCTCCACTTT
-	TRBV12-3/TRBV12-4	-	TRBJ1-3	CASRYSGNTIYF	TGTGCCAGCAGGTACTCTGGAAACACCATATATTTT
TRBD1	TRBV4-3	once	TRBJ1-3	CASSQDEGTGSDGNTIYF	TGCGCCAGCAGCCAAGATGAGGGGACAGGCTCAGACGGAAACACCATATATTTT
TRBD1	TRBV4-2	-	TRBJ1-3	CASSQPLWDRAENTIYF	TGTGCCAGCAGCCAACCCCTCTGGGACAGGGCGGAAAACACCATATATTTT
TRBD2	TRBV7-9	-	TRBJ2-5	CASSFGTSGGETQYF	TGTGCCAGCAGCTTCGGGACTAGCGGGGGGGAGACCCAGTACTTC
-	TRBV2	-	TRBJ1-2	CASSEVTTTYGYTF	TGTGCCAGCAGTGAAGTAACGACTACCTATGGCTACACCTTC
-	TRBV5-6	-	TRBJ1-5	CASSFQGYSNQPQHF	TGTGCCAGCAGCTTTCAGGGATATAGCAATCAGCCCCAGCATTTT
-	TRBV5-1	-	TRBJ1-1	CASSLQGNTEAFF	TGCGCCAGCAGCTTACAGGGAAATACTGAAGCTTTCTTT
-	TRBV7-3	few	TRBJ2-2	CASSMGPGGVGGTGELFF	TGTGCCAGCAGCATGGGCCCCGGAGGAGTTGGTGGGACCGGGGAGCTGTTTTTT
-	TRBV7-9	-	TRBJ1-2	CASSSMRGRASYGYTF	TGTGCCAGCAGCTCAATGCGGGGTAGGGCTTCCTATGGCTACACCTTC
-	TRBV20-1	few	TRBJ2-2	CSALSLGELFF	TGCAGTGCCCTTAGTCTCGGGGAGCTGTTTTTT
-	TRBV28	-	TRBJ1-5	CASIVRAYSNQPQHF	TGTGCCAGCATTGTCCGAGCTTATAGCAATCAGCCCCAGCATTTT
-	TRBV6-5	-	TRBJ1-2	CASSYSYREDGYTF	TGTGCCAGCAGTTACAGTTATAGGGAGGATGGCTACACCTTC
-	TRBV7-6	once	TRBJ2-1	CASSPSGSSYNEQFF	TGTGCCAGCAGCCCCAGCGGGTCCTCCTACAATGAGCAGTTCTTC
TRBD1	TRBV9	-	TRBJ1-5	CASSAGQGAYQPQHF	TGTGCCAGCAGCGCCGGACAGGGGGCTTATCAGCCCCAGCATTTT
-	TRBV18	-	TRBJ1-5	CASSLEGGQPQHF	TGTGCCAGCTCACTTGAAGGAGGTCAGCCCCAGCATTTT
TRBD1	TRBV10-3	-	TRBJ1-6	CAISEEQGAGSPLHF	TGTGCCATCAGTGAAGAACAGGGGGCAGGTTCACCCCTCCACTTT
-	TRBV27	-	TRBJ2-7	CASRKAGNSYEQYF	TGTGCCAGCAGGAAGGCAGGGAACTCCTACGAGCAGTACTTC
TRBD1	TRBV3-1/TRBV3-2	once	TRBJ1-6	CASSWADRMGSPLHF	TGTGCCAGCAGCTGGGCGGACAGGATGGGTTCACCCCTCCACTTT
TRBD1	TRBV19	-	TRBJ1-2	CASTQDRGRGGYTF	TGTGCCAGTACCCAGGACAGGGGGCGAGGTGGCTACACCTTC
-	TRBV6-6	few	TRBJ1-2	CASNSQGHYGYTF	TGTGCCAGCAATTCACAGGGACACTATGGCTACACCTTC
-	TRBV2	-	TRBJ1-1	CASSRPGGASMNTEAFF	TGTGCCAGCTCCAGGCCCGGGGGGGCAAGCATGAACACTGAAGCTTTCTTT
-	TRBV10-3	-	TRBJ1-2	CAISELGGSYGYTF	TGTGCCATCAGTGAGTTAGGAGGGTCTTATGGCTACACCTTC
TRBD2	TRBV28	-	TRBJ2-1	CATMGASGSYNEQFF	TGTGCCACCATGGGAGCTAGCGGGTCCTACAATGAGCAGTTCTTC
-	TRBV28	-	TRBJ1-1	CASLGSGGLTEAFF	TGTGCCAGCCTTGGCAGCGGGGGGTTAACTGAAGCTTTCTTT
TRBD1	TRBV7-9	-	TRBJ2-5	CASSSGAGGQETQYF	TGTGCCAGCAGCTCAGGCGCAGGGGGACAAGAGACCCAGTACTTC
TRBD2	TRBV9	-	TRBJ2-5	CASSVRLAGVETQYF	TGTGCCAGCAGCGTACGCCTAGCGGGGGTGGAGACCCAGTACTTC
TRBD1	TRBV28	-	TRBJ1-2	CASRTGGAEFGYTF	TGTGCCAGCAGAACAGGGGGCGCGGAGTTTGGCTACACCTTC
-	TRBV4-3	-	TRBJ1-1	CASSQDPGLLEAFF	TGCGCCAGCAGCCAAGATCCAGGGCTGCTTGAAGCTTTCTTT